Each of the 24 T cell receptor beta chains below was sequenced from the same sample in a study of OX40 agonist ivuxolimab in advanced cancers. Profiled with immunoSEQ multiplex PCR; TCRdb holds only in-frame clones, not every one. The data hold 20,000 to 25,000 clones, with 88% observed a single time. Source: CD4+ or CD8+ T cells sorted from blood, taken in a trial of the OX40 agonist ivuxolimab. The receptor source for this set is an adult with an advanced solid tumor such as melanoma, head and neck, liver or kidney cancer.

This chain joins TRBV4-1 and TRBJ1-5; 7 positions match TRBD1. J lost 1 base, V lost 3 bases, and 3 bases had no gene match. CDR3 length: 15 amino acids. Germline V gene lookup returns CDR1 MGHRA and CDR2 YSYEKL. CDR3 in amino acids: CASSQYRGSNQPQHF. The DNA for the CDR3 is TGCGCCAGCAGCCAGTACAGGGGAAGCAATCAGCCCCAGCATTTT.

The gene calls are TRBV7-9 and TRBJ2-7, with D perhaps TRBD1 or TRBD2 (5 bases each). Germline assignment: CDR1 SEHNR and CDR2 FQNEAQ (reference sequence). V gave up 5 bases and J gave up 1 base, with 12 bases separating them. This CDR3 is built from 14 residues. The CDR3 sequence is CASSRGAVSYEQYF. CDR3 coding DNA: TGTGCCAGCAGCAGGGGAGCGGTATCCTACGAGCAGTACTTC.

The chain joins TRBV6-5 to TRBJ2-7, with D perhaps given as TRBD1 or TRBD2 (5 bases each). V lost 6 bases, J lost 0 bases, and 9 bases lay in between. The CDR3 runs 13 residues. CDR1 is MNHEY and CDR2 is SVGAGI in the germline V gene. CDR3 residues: CASRGTGSYEQYF. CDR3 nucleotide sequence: TGTGCCAGCAGGGGGACCGGCTCCTACGAGCAGTACTTC.

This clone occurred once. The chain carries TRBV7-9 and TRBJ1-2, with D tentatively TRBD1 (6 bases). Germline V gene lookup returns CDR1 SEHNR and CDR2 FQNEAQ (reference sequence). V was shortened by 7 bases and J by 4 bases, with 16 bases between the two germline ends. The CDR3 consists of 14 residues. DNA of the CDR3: TGTGCCAGCAACGAACAGGGATTTCGCTATGGCTACACCTTC. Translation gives CASNEQGFRYGYTF.

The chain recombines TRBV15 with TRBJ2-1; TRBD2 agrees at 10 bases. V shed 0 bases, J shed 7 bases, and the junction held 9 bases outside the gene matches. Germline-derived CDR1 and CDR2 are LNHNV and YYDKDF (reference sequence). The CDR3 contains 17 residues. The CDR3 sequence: CATSRDGELAGPNEQFF. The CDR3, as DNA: TGTGCCACCAGCAGAGACGGGGAACTAGCGGGACCTAATGAGCAGTTCTTC.

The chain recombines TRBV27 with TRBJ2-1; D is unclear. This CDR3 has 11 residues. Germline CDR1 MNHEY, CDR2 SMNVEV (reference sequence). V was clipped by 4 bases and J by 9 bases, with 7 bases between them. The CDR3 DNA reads TGTGCCAGCAGTTCTCTACTTGAGCAGTTCTTC. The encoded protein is CASSSLLEQFF.

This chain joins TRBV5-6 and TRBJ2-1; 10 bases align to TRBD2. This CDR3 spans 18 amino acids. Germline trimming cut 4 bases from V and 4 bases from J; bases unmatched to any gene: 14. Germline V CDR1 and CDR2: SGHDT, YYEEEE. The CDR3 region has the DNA TGTGCCAGCAGCGATCCCCGGTTAGCGGGGGGTCCGTACAATGAGCAGTTCTTC. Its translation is CASSDPRLAGGPYNEQFF.

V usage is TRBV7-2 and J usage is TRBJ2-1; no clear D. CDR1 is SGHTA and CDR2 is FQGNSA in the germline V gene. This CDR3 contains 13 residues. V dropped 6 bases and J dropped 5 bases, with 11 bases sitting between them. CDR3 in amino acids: CASRPDDNNEQFF. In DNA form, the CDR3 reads TGTGCCAGCAGACCTGACGATAACAATGAGCAGTTCTTC.

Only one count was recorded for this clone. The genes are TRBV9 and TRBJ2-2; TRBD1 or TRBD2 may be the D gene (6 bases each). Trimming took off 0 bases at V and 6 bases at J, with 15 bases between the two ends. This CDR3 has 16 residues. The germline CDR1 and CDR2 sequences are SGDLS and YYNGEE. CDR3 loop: CASSVDSGALPGELFF. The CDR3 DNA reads TGTGCCAGCAGCGTAGACTCGGGGGCCCTACCCGGGGAGCTGTTTTTT.

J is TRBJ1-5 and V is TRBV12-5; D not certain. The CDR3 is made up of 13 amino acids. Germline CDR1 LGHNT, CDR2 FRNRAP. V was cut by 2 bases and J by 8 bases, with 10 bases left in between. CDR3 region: CASGLKVMEPQHF. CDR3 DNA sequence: TGTGCTAGTGGTTTGAAGGTCATGGAGCCCCAGCATTTT.

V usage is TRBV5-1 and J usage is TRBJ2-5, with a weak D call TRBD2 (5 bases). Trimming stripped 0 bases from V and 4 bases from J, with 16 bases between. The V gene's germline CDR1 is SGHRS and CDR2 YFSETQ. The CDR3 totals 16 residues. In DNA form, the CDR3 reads TGCGCCAGCAGCTTGGTGATCGGGGTAATCGGAGAGACCCAGTACTTC. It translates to CASSLVIGVIGETQYF.

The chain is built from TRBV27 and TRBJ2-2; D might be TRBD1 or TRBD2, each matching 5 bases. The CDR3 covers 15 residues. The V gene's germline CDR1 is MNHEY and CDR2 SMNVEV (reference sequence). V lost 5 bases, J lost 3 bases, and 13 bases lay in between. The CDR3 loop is CASSPKGRHTGELFF. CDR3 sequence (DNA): TGTGCCAGCAGTCCTAAGGGACGGCACACCGGGGAGCTGTTTTTT.

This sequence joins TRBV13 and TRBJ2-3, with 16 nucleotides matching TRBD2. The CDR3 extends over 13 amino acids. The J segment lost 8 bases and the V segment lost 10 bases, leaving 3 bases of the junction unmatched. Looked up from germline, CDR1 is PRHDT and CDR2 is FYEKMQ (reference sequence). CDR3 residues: CATGTSGGGTQYF. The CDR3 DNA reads TGTGCCACCGGGACTAGCGGGGGGGGTACGCAGTATTTT.

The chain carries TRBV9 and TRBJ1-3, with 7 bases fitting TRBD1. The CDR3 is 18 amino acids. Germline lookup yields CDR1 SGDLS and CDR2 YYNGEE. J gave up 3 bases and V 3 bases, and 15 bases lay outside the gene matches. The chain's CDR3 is CASSDPSGEGASGNTIYF. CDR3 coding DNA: TGTGCCAGCAGCGATCCCTCAGGGGAGGGGGCTAGTGGAAACACCATATATTTT.

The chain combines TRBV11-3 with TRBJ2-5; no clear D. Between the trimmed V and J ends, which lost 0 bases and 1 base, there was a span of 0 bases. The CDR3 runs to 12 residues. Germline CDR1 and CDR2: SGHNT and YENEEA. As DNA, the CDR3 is TGTGCCAGCAGCTTAGACCAAGAGACCCAGTACTTC. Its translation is CASSLDQETQYF.

CDR3 nucleotides: TGTGCCAGCAGGTTAACAGGGGGGTATAATTCACCCCTCCACTTT. Its protein product is CASRLTGGYNSPLHF. The rearrangement joins TRBV27 to TRBJ1-6; 8 nucleotides line up with TRBD1. The CDR3 sequence is 15 residues long. The V gene's germline CDR1 is MNHEY and CDR2 SMNVEV (reference sequence). Unmatched junction bases numbered 5, after V lost 6 bases and J lost 4 bases.

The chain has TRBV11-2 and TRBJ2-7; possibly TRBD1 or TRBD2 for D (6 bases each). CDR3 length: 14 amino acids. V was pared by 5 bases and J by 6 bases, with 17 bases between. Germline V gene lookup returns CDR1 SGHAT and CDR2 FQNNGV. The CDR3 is CASSPTGAPSEQYF. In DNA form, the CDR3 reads TGTGCCAGCAGCCCCACGGGGGCCCCCAGCGAGCAGTACTTC.

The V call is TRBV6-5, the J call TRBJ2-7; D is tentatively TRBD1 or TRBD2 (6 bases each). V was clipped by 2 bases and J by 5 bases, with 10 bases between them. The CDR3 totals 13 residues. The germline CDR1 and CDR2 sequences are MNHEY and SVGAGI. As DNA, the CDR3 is TGTGCCAGCAGTTACCTGGGGGGCCACGAGCAGTACTTC. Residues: CASSYLGGHEQYF.

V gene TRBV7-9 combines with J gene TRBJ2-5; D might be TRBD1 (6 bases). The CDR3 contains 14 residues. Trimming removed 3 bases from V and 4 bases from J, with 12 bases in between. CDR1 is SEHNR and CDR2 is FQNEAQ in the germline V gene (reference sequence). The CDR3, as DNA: TGTGCCAGCAGCTTCCAGGGGATGGGAGAGACCCAGTACTTC. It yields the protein CASSFQGMGETQYF.

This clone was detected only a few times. The CDR3 protein is CSAWTGSPEAFF. The CDR3 bases are TGCAGCGCCTGGACGGGAAGCCCTGAAGCTTTCTTT. The chain has TRBV29-1 and TRBJ1-1; D ambiguous. Germline assignment: CDR1 SQVTM and CDR2 ANQGSEA. This CDR3 is built from 12 residues. Trimming took 7 bases from V and 6 from J, leaving 15 bases between them.

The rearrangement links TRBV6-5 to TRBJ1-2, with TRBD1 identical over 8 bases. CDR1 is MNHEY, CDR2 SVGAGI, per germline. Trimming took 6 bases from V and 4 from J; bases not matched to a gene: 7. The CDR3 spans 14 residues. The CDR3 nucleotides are TGTGCCAGCAGGGACGACAGGGGCTTCTATGGCTACACCTTC. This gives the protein CASRDDRGFYGYTF.

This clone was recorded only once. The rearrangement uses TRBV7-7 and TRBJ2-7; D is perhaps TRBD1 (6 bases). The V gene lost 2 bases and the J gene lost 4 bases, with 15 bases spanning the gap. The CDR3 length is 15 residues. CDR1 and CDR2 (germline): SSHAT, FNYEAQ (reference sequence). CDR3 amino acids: CASSLRSGRGYEQYF. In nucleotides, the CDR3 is TGTGCCAGCAGCTTAAGGTCGGGCAGGGGATACGAGCAGTACTTC.

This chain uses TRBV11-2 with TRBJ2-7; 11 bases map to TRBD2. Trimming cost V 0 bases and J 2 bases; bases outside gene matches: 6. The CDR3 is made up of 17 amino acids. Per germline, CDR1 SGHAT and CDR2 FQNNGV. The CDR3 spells CASSLEASGGSTYEQYF. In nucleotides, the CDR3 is TGTGCCAGCAGCTTAGAGGCTAGCGGGGGGAGCACCTACGAGCAGTACTTC. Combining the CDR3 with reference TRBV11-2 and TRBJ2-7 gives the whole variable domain EAGVAQSPRYKIIEKRQSVAFWCNPISGHATLYWYQQILGQGPKLLIQFQNNGVVDDSQLPKDRFSAERLKGVDSTLKIQPAKLEDSAVYLCASSLEASGGSTYEQYFGPGTRLTVT.

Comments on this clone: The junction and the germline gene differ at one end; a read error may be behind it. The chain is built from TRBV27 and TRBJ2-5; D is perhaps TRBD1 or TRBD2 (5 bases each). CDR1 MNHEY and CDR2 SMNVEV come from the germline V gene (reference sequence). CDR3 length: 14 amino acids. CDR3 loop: CASSLSGAQETQYF. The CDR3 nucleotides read TGTGCCAGCAGTCTATCCGGGGCACAAGAGACCCAGTACTTC.